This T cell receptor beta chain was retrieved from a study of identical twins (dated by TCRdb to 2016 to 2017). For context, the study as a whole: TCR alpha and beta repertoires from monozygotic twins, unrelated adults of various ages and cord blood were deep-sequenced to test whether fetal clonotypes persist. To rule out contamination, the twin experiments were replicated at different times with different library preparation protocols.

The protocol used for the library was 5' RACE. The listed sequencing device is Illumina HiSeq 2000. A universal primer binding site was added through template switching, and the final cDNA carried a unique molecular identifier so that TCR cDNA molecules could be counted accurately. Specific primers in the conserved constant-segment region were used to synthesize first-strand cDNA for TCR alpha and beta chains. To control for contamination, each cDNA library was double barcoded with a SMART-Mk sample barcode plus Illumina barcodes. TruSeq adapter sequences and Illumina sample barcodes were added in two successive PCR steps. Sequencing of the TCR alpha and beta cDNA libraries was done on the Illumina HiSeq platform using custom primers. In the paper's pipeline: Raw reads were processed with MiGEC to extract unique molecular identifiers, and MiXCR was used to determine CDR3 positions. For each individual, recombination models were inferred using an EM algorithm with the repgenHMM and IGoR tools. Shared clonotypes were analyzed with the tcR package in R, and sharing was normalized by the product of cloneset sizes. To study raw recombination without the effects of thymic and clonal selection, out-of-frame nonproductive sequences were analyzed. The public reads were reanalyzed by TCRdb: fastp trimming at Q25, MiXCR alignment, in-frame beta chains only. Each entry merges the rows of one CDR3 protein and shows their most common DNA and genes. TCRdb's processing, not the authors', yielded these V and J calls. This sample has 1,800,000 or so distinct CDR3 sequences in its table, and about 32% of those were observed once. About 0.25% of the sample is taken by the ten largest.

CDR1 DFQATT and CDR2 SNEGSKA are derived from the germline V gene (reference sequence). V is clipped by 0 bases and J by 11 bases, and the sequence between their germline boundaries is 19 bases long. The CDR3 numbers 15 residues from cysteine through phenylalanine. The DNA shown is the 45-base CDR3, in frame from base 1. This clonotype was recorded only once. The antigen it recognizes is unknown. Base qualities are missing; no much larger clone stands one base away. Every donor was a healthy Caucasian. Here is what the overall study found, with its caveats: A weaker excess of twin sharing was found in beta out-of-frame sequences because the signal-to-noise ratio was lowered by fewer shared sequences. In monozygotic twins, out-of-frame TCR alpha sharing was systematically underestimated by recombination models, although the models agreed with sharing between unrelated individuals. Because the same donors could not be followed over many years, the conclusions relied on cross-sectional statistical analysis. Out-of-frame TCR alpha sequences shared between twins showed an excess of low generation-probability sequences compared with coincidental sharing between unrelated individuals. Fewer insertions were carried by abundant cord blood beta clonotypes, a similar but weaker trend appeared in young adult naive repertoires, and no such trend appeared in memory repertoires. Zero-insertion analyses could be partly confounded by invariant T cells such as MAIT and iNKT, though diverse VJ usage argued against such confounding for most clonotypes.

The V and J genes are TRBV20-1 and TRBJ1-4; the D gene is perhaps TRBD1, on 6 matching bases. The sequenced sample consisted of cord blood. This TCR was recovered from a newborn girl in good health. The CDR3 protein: CSARDWGLRLGKLFF. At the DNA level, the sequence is TGCAGTGCTAGAGATTGGGGGCTGAGGCTCGGGAAACTGTTTTTT.